These 18 T cell receptor beta chains were all obtained from the same sample, sequenced in a study of PD-1 blockade in classical Hodgkin lymphoma. Libraries were prepared by immunoSEQ multiplex PCR; TCRdb keeps only in-frame clonotypes and omits some of them. The table has about 36,000 clones, approximately 70% seen once. All patients relapsed after autologous stem cell transplantation, and brentuximab vedotin exposure varied. The specimen comprised peripheral blood mononuclear cells (PBMCs), sampled before the second cycle of nivolumab. These receptors were collected from a human donor with classical Hodgkin lymphoma.

V and J are TRBV19 and TRBJ1-1; the D is unclear. The CDR3 totals 14 residues. Germline loops: CDR1 LNHDA, CDR2 SQIVND (reference sequence). V was clipped by 4 bases and J by 2 bases, with 11 bases between them. The CDR3 DNA is TGTGCCAGTAGTACCGGACTTCCTAACACTGAAGCTTTCTTT. Protein sequence: CASSTGLPNTEAFF.

This clone is medium-sized in the sample. The chain links TRBV19 to TRBJ2-1; 9 bases match TRBD2. Per the germline V gene, CDR1 is LNHDA and CDR2 is SQIVND (reference sequence). Trimming cost V 5 bases and J 0 bases; bases outside gene matches: 8. CDR3 length equals 17 residues. The CDR3 DNA reads TGTGCCAGTAGTGTTCTAGCGGGAAGGAGCTCCTACAATGAGCAGTTCTTC. Translated, it gives CASSVLAGRSSYNEQFF. Full variable domain (remainder filled in from reference TRBV19 and TRBJ2-1): DGGITQSPKYLFRKEGQNVTLSCEQNLNHDAMYWYRQDPGQGLRLIYYSQIVNDFQKGDIAEGYSVSREKKESFPLTVTSAQKNPTAFYLCASSVLAGRSSYNEQFFGPGTRLTVL.

V usage is TRBV4-2 and J usage is TRBJ1-2; D unresolved. CDR1 LGHNA and CDR2 YNFKEQ come from the germline V gene. This CDR3 is built from 17 residues. With 3 bases removed from V and 4 bases from J, the gap between germline ends came to 21 bases. The CDR3 protein is CASSQVRLALEFYGYTF. Here the CDR3 DNA reads TGTGCCAGCAGCCAGGTCAGATTAGCCCTAGAATTCTATGGCTACACCTTC.

The chain recombines TRBV28 with TRBJ2-1; unclear D gene. Germline V lookup: CDR1 MDHEN, CDR2 SYDVKM. The CDR3 length is 15 residues. Trimming pared 11 bases from V and 5 bases from J, leaving 22 bases between. CDR3 DNA sequence: TGTGCCTACAGTTTACGTGGGGATAACAACAATGAGCAGTTCTTC. This sequence encodes CAYSLRGDNNNEQFF.

J is TRBJ2-1 and V is TRBV9, with 7 bases that match TRBD1. V shed 0 bases and J 3 bases; nucleotides not matched to a gene: 9. CDR1 and CDR2 (germline): SGDLS, YYNGEE. This CDR3 is 17 amino acids long. Here the CDR3 reads CASSVEVVAGGYNEQFF. Here the CDR3 DNA reads TGTGCCAGCAGCGTAGAAGTGGTGGCAGGGGGCTACAATGAGCAGTTCTTC.

The chain combines TRBV6-5 with TRBJ1-2, with 7 nucleotides matching TRBD1. The CDR3 length is 14 residues. Germline V gene lookup returns CDR1 MNHEY and CDR2 SVGAGI. The J segment lost 6 bases and the V segment lost 2 bases, leaving 6 bases of the junction unmatched. The CDR3 coding sequence is TGTGCCAGCAGTTACATGGGACAGTTCGATGGCTACACCTTC. This sequence encodes CASSYMGQFDGYTF.

DNA for the CDR3: TGTGCTAGTGGTTTGCATCCGGGGAACTATGGCTACACCTTC. Amino acids: CASGLHPGNYGYTF. The genes are TRBV12-5 and TRBJ1-2; D is unresolved. There are 14 residues in the CDR3. In germline, CDR1 is LGHNT, CDR2 FRNRAP. Trimming removed 2 bases at V and 2 bases at J, with 9 bases between.

The chain has TRBV7-2 and TRBJ2-1, with D maybe TRBD2 (5 bases). CDR1 SGHTA and CDR2 FQGNSA come from the germline V gene. V lost 1 base and J lost 1, with 8 bases in between. The CDR3 totals 15 residues. In DNA form, the CDR3 reads TGTGCCAGCAGCTTAGATCCGGGGTCCTACAATGAGCAGTTCTTC. Residues: CASSLDPGSYNEQFF.

In its sample, this clone was seen a few times. V is TRBV6-6 and J is TRBJ1-4; weak D call: TRBD1 (5 bases). The CDR3 length is 15 residues. V lost 2 bases to trimming and J lost 7 bases, with 14 bases between them. Germline-derived CDR1 and CDR2 are MNHNY and SVGAGI (reference sequence). The CDR3 protein is CASSYAAGRGEKLFF. The CDR3 DNA follows: TGTGCCAGCAGTTACGCGGCAGGGAGAGGTGAAAAACTGTTTTTT.

The chain joins TRBV19 to TRBJ2-1; a weak D match, TRBD2 (5 bases). Trimming removed 3 bases at V and 7 bases at J, with 7 bases between. This CDR3 is 12 amino acids long. Germline CDR1 LNHDA, CDR2 SQIVND (reference sequence). CDR3 sequence: CASSIGGNEQFF. For the CDR3, the DNA is TGTGCCAGTAGTATCGGCGGGAATGAGCAGTTCTTC.

The chain carries TRBV7-9 and TRBJ2-7; D unclear. Germline assignment: CDR1 SEHNR and CDR2 FQNEAQ (reference sequence). Trimming removed 5 bases from V and 0 bases from J, with 11 bases in between. The CDR3 is made up of 14 amino acids. The CDR3 here is CASSTRFGSYEQYF. As DNA, the CDR3 is TGTGCCAGCAGCACCAGGTTTGGCTCCTACGAGCAGTACTTC.

V gene TRBV7-3 combines with J gene TRBJ2-3; D might be TRBD2 (5 bases). CDR3 length: 16 residues. Per germline, CDR1 SGHTA and CDR2 FQGTGA. Trimming took 1 base from V and 3 from J, leaving 14 bases between them. CDR3 protein: CASSLKVSGMTDTQYF. CDR3 in DNA: TGTGCCAGCAGCTTAAAGGTCTCGGGGATGACAGATACGCAGTATTTT.

This clone appeared a few times. The chain is built from TRBV7-9 and TRBJ2-3, with 9 bases identical to TRBD2. V was pared by 1 base and J by 3 bases, with 2 bases of the junction left unmatched. The CDR3 sequence is 15 residues long. Germline-derived CDR1 and CDR2 are SEHNR and FQNEAQ (reference sequence). CDR3: CASSLGLADTDTQYF. CDR3 in DNA: TGTGCCAGCAGCTTAGGACTAGCGGATACAGATACGCAGTATTTT.

This clone was observed a few times. The chain has TRBV7-9 and TRBJ1-2, with D perhaps matching TRBD1 (6 bases). The V and J ends lost 1 base and 8 bases respectively, with 20 bases between them. There are 16 residues in the CDR3. Germline CDR1 is SEHNR and CDR2 is FQNEAQ (reference sequence). CDR3 amino acids: CASSLGTIMGAGGYTF. The CDR3 nucleotides read TGTGCCAGCAGCTTAGGGACCATTATGGGGGCTGGAGGCTACACCTTC.

The chain joins TRBV15 to TRBJ2-3; D possibly corresponds to TRBD1 (6 bases). V lost 5 bases and J lost 0, with 12 bases in between. Germline assignment: CDR1 LNHNV and CDR2 YYDKDF (reference sequence). The CDR3 length is 15 residues. The CDR3 here is CATSAMRGSTDTQYF. CDR3 DNA sequence: TGTGCCACCAGCGCTATGAGGGGGAGCACAGATACGCAGTATTTT. The full variable domain, with the rest looked up from reference TRBV15 and TRBJ2-3, is DAMVIQNPRYQVTQFGKPVTLSCSQTLNHNVMYWYQQKSSQAPKLLFHYYDKDFNNEADTPDNFQSRRPNTSFCFLDIRSPGLGDTAMYLCATSAMRGSTDTQYFGPGTRLTVL.

The gene calls are TRBV20-1 and TRBJ2-1; D uncertain. There are 10 residues in the CDR3. The germline V gene encodes CDR1 DFQATT and CDR2 SNEGSKA (reference sequence). Trimming cost V 6 bases and J 7 bases, with 7 bases left between them. The CDR3 DNA reads as TGCAGTGCAAAATGGAATGAGCAGTTCTTC. Translating it yields CSAKWNEQFF.

V and J are TRBV2 and TRBJ2-2; possibly TRBD1 for D (8 bases). Per the germline V gene, CDR1 is SNHLY and CDR2 is FYNNEI. The V end lost 10 bases, the J end lost 2 bases, and 17 bases lay between the germline ends. This CDR3 has 15 amino acids. The CDR3, as DNA: TGTGCCACTAGCGGACAGGGAACTAACACCGGGGAGCTGTTTTTT. It is translated as CATSGQGTNTGELFF.

The V call is TRBV14, the J call TRBJ2-7; D gene uncertain. The CDR3 consists of 14 residues. Germline loops: CDR1 SGHDN, CDR2 FVKESK. Trimming took 1 base from V and 1 from J, leaving 8 bases between them. CDR3 amino acids: CASSQAGRSYEQYF. In DNA, the CDR3 is TGTGCCAGCAGCCAAGCCGGGCGTTCCTACGAGCAGTACTTC.